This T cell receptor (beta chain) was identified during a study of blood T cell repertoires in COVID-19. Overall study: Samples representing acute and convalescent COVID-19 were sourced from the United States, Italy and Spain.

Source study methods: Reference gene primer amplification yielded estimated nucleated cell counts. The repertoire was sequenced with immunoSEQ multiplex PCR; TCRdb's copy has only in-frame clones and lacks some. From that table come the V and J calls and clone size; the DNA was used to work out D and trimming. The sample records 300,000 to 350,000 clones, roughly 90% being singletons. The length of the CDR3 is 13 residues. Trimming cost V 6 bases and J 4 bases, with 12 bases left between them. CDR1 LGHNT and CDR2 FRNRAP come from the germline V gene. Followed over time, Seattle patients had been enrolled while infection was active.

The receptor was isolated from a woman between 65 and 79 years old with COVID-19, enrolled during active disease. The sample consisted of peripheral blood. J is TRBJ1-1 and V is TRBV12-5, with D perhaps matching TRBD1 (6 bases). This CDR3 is CASGPTGGTEAFF. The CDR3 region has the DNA TGTGCTAGTGGCCCGACAGGCGGCACTGAAGCTTTCTTT. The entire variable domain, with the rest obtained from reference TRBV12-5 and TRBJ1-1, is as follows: DARVTQTPRHKVTEMGQEVTMRCQPILGHNTVFWYRQTMMQGLELLAYFRNRAPLDDSGMPKDRFSAEMPDATLATLKIQPSEPRDSAVYFCASGPTGGTEAFFGQGTRLTVV.